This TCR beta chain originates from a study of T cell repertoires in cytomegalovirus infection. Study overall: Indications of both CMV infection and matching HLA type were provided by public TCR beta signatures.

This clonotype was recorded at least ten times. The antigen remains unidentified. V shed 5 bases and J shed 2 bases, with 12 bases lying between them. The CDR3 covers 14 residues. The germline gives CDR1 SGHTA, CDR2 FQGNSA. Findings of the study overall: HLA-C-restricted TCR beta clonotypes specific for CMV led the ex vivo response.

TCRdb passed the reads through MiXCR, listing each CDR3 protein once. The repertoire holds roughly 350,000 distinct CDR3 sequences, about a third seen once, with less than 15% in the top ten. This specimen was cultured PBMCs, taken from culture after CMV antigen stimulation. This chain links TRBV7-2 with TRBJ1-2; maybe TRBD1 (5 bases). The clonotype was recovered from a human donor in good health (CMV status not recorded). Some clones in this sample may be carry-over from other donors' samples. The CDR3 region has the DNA TGTGCCAGCAGCCCGAGCGGGGGGAACTATGGCTACACCTTC. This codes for CASSPSGGNYGYTF.